This is a list of T cell receptor beta chains from one sample in a study of early T cells in non-severe SARS-CoV-2 infection. TCRdb reprocessed the 5' RACE reads with MiXCR, giving one entry per CDR3 protein. The sample lists fewer than 25,000 distinct CDR3 sequences; 4.8% were seen once. Sequencing was done on a sample of whole blood. The source is an adult who was a healthcare worker with PCR-confirmed SARS-CoV-2 infection or an uninfected control (not recorded which). The CDR3 runs from the conserved cysteine through the conserved F or W. D genes are given only for firm matches. Size is omitted from some rows. Given values are once, few, many or a class for expanded clones.

v_gene	j_gene	d_gene	abundance	CDR3nt	CDR3aa
TRBV19	TRBJ1-1	.	few	TGTGCCAGTAGTGCATGGGGTAACACTGAAGCTTTCTTT	CASSAWGNTEAFF
TRBV13	TRBJ2-2	TRBD2	many	TGTGCCAGCAGCACGGGACTAACCACCGGGGAGCTGTTTTTT	CASSTGLTTGELFF
TRBV7-6	TRBJ2-1	TRBD2	many	TGTGCCAGCAGCTTGGAAGCTAGCGGGAGAGCTAATGAGCAGTTCTTC	CASSLEASGRANEQFF
TRBV6-9	TRBJ2-1	TRBD2	many	TGTGCCACCCGACTAGCGGGGATAATACAAACCTACAATGAGCAGTTCTTC	CATRLAGIIQTYNEQFF
TRBV3-1	TRBJ2-1	.	many	TGTGCCAGCAGCCTTAACCGGGACAATGAGCAGTTCTTC	CASSLNRDNEQFF
TRBV10-3	TRBJ2-1	.	.	TGTGCCAGAGACGTGACAGGCTCCTACAATGAGCAGTTCTTC	CARDVTGSYNEQFF
TRBV7-9	TRBJ1-1	TRBD1	many	TGTGCCAGCAGCTGGGGACAGTTGAACACTGAAGCTTTCTTT	CASSWGQLNTEAFF
TRBV7-3	TRBJ2-5	TRBD1	many	TGTGCCAGCAGCTTAGGGACAGCCGAGACCCAGTACTTC	CASSLGTAETQYF
TRBV5-1	TRBJ1-1	TRBD1	many	TGCGCCAGCAGCTTGAGGGGGCAAGATGAAGCTTTCTTT	CASSLRGQDEAFF
TRBV6-1	TRBJ1-5	TRBD1	many	TGTGCCAGCGCACCCGGGACAGGGCGATATAGCAATCAGCCCCAGCATTTT	CASAPGTGRYSNQPQHF
TRBV20-1	TRBJ2-7	.	many	TGCAGTGCTAGTTTAAGACAGTACGAGCAGTACTTC	CSASLRQYEQYF
TRBV4-1	TRBJ2-1	.	few	TGCGCCAGCAGCCAAGGGGCTGGGGATGAGCAGTTCTTC	CASSQGAGDEQFF
TRBV28	TRBJ1-2	.	many	TGTGCCAGCAGTTTAGGCGCAGGGCTTAACTATGGCTACACCTTC	CASSLGAGLNYGYTF
TRBV30	TRBJ2-7	.	many	TGTGCCTGGACTCCGGGATTCTCCTACGAGCAGTACTTC	CAWTPGFSYEQYF
TRBV11-2	TRBJ1-5	.	many	TGTGCCAGCAGCCCCGGACAGCTCAATCAGCCCCAGCATTTT	CASSPGQLNQPQHF
TRBV20-1	TRBJ2-7	.	few	TGCAGTGCTAGTGATGCTACTAGACTAGGCGAGCAGTACTTC	CSASDATRLGEQYF
TRBV5-1	TRBJ2-7	.	many	TGCGCCAGCAGCTTGGATCCAGGGGCGGCCTACGAGCAGTACTTC	CASSLDPGAAYEQYF
TRBV11-2	TRBJ2-3	.	many	TGTGCCAGCAGTTCGGTCCTCACAGATACGCAGTATTTT	CASSSVLTDTQYF
TRBV9	TRBJ2-5	.	many	TGTGCCAGCAGCGTATTTGGGGGGATTGAGGCAGAGACCCAGTACTTC	CASSVFGGIEAETQYF
TRBV6-1	TRBJ2-6	.	.	TGTGCCAGCAGTGAAGCGATGGGCTCTGGGGCCAACGTCCTGACTTTC	CASSEAMGSGANVLTF
TRBV7-2	TRBJ1-3	TRBD1	many	TGTGCCAGCAGCATGGGACAGGCCCTCTCTGGAAACACCATATATTTT	CASSMGQALSGNTIYF
TRBV20-1	TRBJ1-6	.	many	TGCAGTGCAGAGAGCGGGAATTCACCCCTCCACTTT	CSAESGNSPLHF
TRBV12-3/TRBV12-4	TRBJ2-1	TRBD2	many	TGTGCCAGCAGTTTAGCTCTAGCGGGAGCTGCCTACAATGAGCAGTTCTTC	CASSLALAGAAYNEQFF
TRBV11-2	TRBJ1-1	.	many	TGTGCCAGCAGCTTAGGGAGGGGCACTGAAGCTTTCTTT	CASSLGRGTEAFF
TRBV7-9	TRBJ2-3	.	.	TGTGCCAGCAGCCCGAGAGGAGAATGGACACTTGCTATCACAGATACGCAGTATTTT	CASSPRGEWTLAITDTQYF
TRBV18	TRBJ1-3	.	many	TGTGCCAGCTCAACAAAAGACTCTGGAAACACCATATATTTT	CASSTKDSGNTIYF
TRBV2	TRBJ2-5	.	.	TGTCCCAGCAGAGAAAGCCCGGGACAAGAGACCCAGTACTTC	CPSRESPGQETQYF
TRBV6-5	TRBJ2-5	TRBD2	many	TGTGCCAGCAGTTACACTAGCGGGGGGGCTAAAGAGACCCAGTACTTC	CASSYTSGGAKETQYF
TRBV9	TRBJ2-1	.	many	TGTGCCAGCAGCGTATGGACAGAACGAAATGAGCAGTTCTTC	CASSVWTERNEQFF
TRBV19	TRBJ1-4	.	.	TGTGCCAGTAGTATAGCCTTCGGACAGCTTAATGAAAAACTGTTTTTT	CASSIAFGQLNEKLFF
TRBV29-1	TRBJ2-7	TRBD2	many	TGCAGCGTTGTGACTAGCACTTTATCCGAGCAGTACTTC	CSVVTSTLSEQYF
TRBV28	TRBJ1-5	.	many	TGTGCCAGCAGTTCCCGTAGCCTCCAGCCCCAGCATTTT	CASSSRSLQPQHF
TRBV5-1	TRBJ1-4	.	many	TGCGCCAGCAGCACCCAGAATGCAGCTAATGAAAAACTGTTTTTT	CASSTQNAANEKLFF
TRBV6-5	TRBJ2-6	.	many	TGTGCCAGCAGTTACTCAGGGGGCTCTGGGGCCAACGTCCTGACTTTC	CASSYSGGSGANVLTF
TRBV7-9	TRBJ1-2	.	.	TGTGCCAGCAGCTCCGGACTCGTCTATGGCTACACCTTC	CASSSGLVYGYTF
TRBV7-2	TRBJ1-5	.	few	TGTGCCAGCAGCTTAGGGAGGGGGAATCAGCCCCAGCATTTT	CASSLGRGNQPQHF
TRBV30	TRBJ2-1	TRBD2	many	TGTGCCTGGTCGGGAGAGACGGGAGGGCCAAAAACCTACAATGAGCAGTTCTTC	CAWSGETGGPKTYNEQFF
TRBV20-1	TRBJ2-3	TRBD2	.	TGCAGTGCTAGCAAGCGGGAGAGAGATACGCAGTATTTT	CSASKRERDTQYF
TRBV5-1	TRBJ1-1	.	medium-sized	TGCGCCAGCAGCTTTAGGGAGGACACTGAAGCTTTCTTT	CASSFREDTEAFF
TRBV3-1	TRBJ1-5	.	.	TGTGCCAGCAGCCAAGGGAGAGGGGATCTACGGGACAATCAGCCCCAGCATTTT	CASSQGRGDLRDNQPQHF
TRBV10-3	TRBJ2-1	.	medium-sized	TGTGCCATGAGGACCGATGCCTACAATGAGCAGTTCTTC	CAMRTDAYNEQFF
TRBV10-2	TRBJ2-1	.	many	TGCGCCAGCAGTGACCGGGCCCGGAACCCAAATGAGCAGTTCTTC	CASSDRARNPNEQFF
TRBV28	TRBJ2-7	.	few	TGTGCCAGCAGTTTTGGGCAGAGTACCTACGAGCAGTACTTC	CASSFGQSTYEQYF
TRBV3-1	TRBJ2-1	TRBD2	.	TGTGCCAGCAGCCAAGGGGGGGCCGGGACTAGGCGGCACAATGAGCAGTTCTTC	CASSQGGAGTRRHNEQFF
TRBV5-1	TRBJ2-7	.	few	TGCGCCAGCAGCTTGGTGGGTGACTACGAGCAGTACTTC	CASSLVGDYEQYF
TRBV5-1	TRBJ2-5	.	.	TGCGCCAGCAGCCCGCGGGACAGCCCCCAAGAGACCCAGTACTTC	CASSPRDSPQETQYF
TRBV5-1	TRBJ1-2	.	.	TGCGCCAGCAGGACGGCAAACTATGGCTACACCTTC	CASRTANYGYTF
TRBV11-2	TRBJ2-1	.	.	TGTGCCAGCAGCTTTAACGTTGGGCCGGACAATGAGCAGTTCTTC	CASSFNVGPDNEQFF
TRBV20-1	TRBJ2-1	.	many	TGCAGTGCTCCTCCCGGGGGGCCTGCCAATGAGCAGTTCTTC	CSAPPGGPANEQFF
TRBV6-4	TRBJ2-1	TRBD2	many	TGTGCCAGCAGTGAGGGGGGGGAGGGCAATGAGCAGTTCTTC	CASSEGGEGNEQFF
TRBV28	TRBJ2-7	.	many	TGTGCCAGCCGACCAAGCACCTACGAGCAGTACTTC	CASRPSTYEQYF
TRBV10-2	TRBJ1-2	.	many	TGCGCCAGCAGTCAGGGGTCGAACTATGGCTACACCTTC	CASSQGSNYGYTF
TRBV20-1	TRBJ1-4	TRBD1	many	TGCAGTGCCTGCGGACAGGGTGAAAAACTGTTTTTT	CSACGQGEKLFF
TRBV4-1	TRBJ2-6	.	many	TGCGCCACCTCCTCCCCCCAAAGCTCTGGGGCCAACGTCCTGACTTTC	CATSSPQSSGANVLTF
TRBV11-2	TRBJ2-3	TRBD1	many	TGTGCCAGCAGCATAGAGGGACAGGGGTCAGATACGCAGTATTTT	CASSIEGQGSDTQYF